This T cell receptor beta chain was obtained from a study of OX40 agonist ivuxolimab in advanced cancers. Study-level information: Ivuxolimab, an agonistic anti-OX40 (CD134) antibody, was given to patients. The dose-escalation cohort had hepatocellular carcinoma, melanoma, renal cell or head and neck cancer.

Sequenced by immunoSEQ multiplex PCR; TCRdb stores in-frame clones only, minus some. The sample holds 30,000 or so clones, roughly 84% seen once. Germline lookup yields CDR1 SGDLS and CDR2 YYNGEE. V was pared by 3 bases and J by 12 bases, with 22 bases between. The CDR3 length is 15 residues. Regarding this clone: The antigen remains unidentified.

The study, taken as a whole, reports: On average, a greater number of expanded clones characterised CD8+ T cells relative to CD4+.

The V gene is TRBV9, the J gene TRBJ2-1; D might be TRBD2 (5 bases). This receptor was taken from an adult with an advanced solid tumor such as melanoma, head and neck, liver or kidney cancer. The specimen comprised CD4+ or CD8+ T cells sorted from blood, sampled in a trial of the OX40 agonist ivuxolimab. Here the CDR3 reads CASSAVETSGDGQFF. The CDR3 coding sequence is TGTGCCAGCAGCGCTGTAGAAACGAGCGGCGACGGGCAGTTCTTC.